The 19 T cell receptor beta chains below all came from one sample that was sequenced in a study of blood T cell repertoires in COVID-19 (TCRdb year 2020). Libraries were made using the immunoSEQ multiplex PCR assay. TCRdb retrieved this table from immuneACCESS and kept in-frame rearrangements only. Not all clones are present; in checked studies, unresolved V genes account for under half, and no reason is known for the remainder. The sample profile shows under 250,000 clones; roughly four fifths of them were found once. The top ten constitute more than 2% of the sample. The sample comprised peripheral blood. These receptors were taken from a woman between 55 and 75 years old with acute or convalescent COVID-19.

The chain has TRBV9 and TRBJ1-1; TRBD1 matches at 9 bases. V gave up 2 bases and J gave up 1 base; unmatched junction bases: 6. CDR1 SGDLS and CDR2 YYNGEE come from the germline V gene. The CDR3 is made up of 16 amino acids. For the CDR3, the DNA is TGTGCCAGCAGCGTCTCTACAGGGGGCGGGAACACTGAAGCTTTCTTT. Protein product: CASSVSTGGGNTEAFF.

The CDR3 region is CASSKLGQGRTGELFF. The CDR3 coding sequence is TGTGCCAGCAGCAAACTAGGACAGGGGCGTACCGGGGAGCTGTTTTTT. The chain recombines TRBV21-1 with TRBJ2-2; TRBD1, the D gene given by the table, was not confirmed from the DNA. TRBV21-1 is recorded as a pseudogene. The CDR3 consists of 16 residues.

The genes are TRBV9 and TRBJ2-5; 8 bases map to TRBD2. Looked up from germline, CDR1 is SGDLS and CDR2 is YYNGEE. The V gene end was trimmed by 0 bases and the J gene end by 0 bases; junction bases not matched to a gene: 4. This CDR3 region has 16 residues. CDR3 DNA sequence: TGTGCCAGCAGCGTAGCGGGCGGGGGGTACCAAGAGACCCAGTACTTC. Amino acids: CASSVAGGGYQETQYF.

The rearrangement uses TRBV5-5 and TRBJ1-5, with D possibly TRBD1 on 6 matching bases. Trimming removed 5 bases at V and 5 bases at J, with 11 bases between. Germline CDR1 is SGHKS and CDR2 is YYEKEE (reference sequence). The CDR3 contains 13 residues. The DNA of the CDR3 is TGTGCCAGCAGTTTGAACAGGGATCAGCCCCAGCATTTT. Translating gives CASSLNRDQPQHF.

V is TRBV4-1 and J is TRBJ1-2; D ambiguous. This CDR3 contains 15 residues. Germline V lookup: CDR1 MGHRA, CDR2 YSYEKL. Trimming pared 1 base from V and 5 bases from J, leaving 14 bases between. The CDR3 protein is CASSQGFGKEYGYTF. CDR3 sequence (DNA): TGCGCCAGCAGCCAAGGTTTCGGGAAAGAGTATGGCTACACCTTC.

V usage is TRBV27 and J usage is TRBJ2-5; maybe TRBD1 (6 bases). Germline lookup yields CDR1 MNHEY and CDR2 SMNVEV (reference sequence). The CDR3 has 16 residues. V was clipped by 5 bases and J by 9 bases, with 25 bases between them. CDR3 DNA: TGTGCCAGCAGTCCTTCTGGGGGCGTGGGTCGGGTGGCCCAGTACTTC. This translates into CASSPSGGVGRVAQYF.

This clone was observed a single time. The chain is built from TRBV5-1 and TRBJ2-2; 8 bases agree with TRBD2. This CDR3 is built from 15 residues. With 2 bases clipped from V and 4 bases from J, the junction kept 4 bases outside the gene matches. Germline V CDR1 and CDR2: SGHRS, YFSETQ. The CDR3 bases are TGCGCCAGCAGCTTTTCCGGGGGGGTCACCGGGGAGCTGTTTTTT. Translation: CASSFSGGVTGELFF.

Turning to this clone: The sample carries other DNA sequences with the same CDR3. V and J are TRBV5-6 and TRBJ1-1; 7 positions agree with TRBD1. CDR1 is SGHDT, CDR2 YYEEEE, per germline. The V segment lost 4 bases and the J segment 3 bases; nucleotides outside the gene matches: 3. The CDR3 has 13 residues. CDR3 protein: CASSQTGDTEAFF. CDR3 nucleotide sequence: TGTGCCAGCAGCCAAACAGGGGACACTGAAGCTTTCTTT.

The chain joins TRBV24-1 to TRBJ1-2; D is perhaps TRBD1 (5 bases). Trimming stripped 2 bases from V and 8 bases from J, with 14 bases between. This CDR3 has 14 residues. From germline, CDR1 is KGHDR and CDR2 SFDVKD. CDR3 amino acids: CATSDSGQGGGYTF. The CDR3 coding sequence is TGTGCCACCAGTGATTCTGGGCAGGGTGGAGGCTACACCTTC.

The chain recombines TRBV10-2 with TRBJ2-5, with TRBD1 identical over 8 bases. The CDR3 is 19 amino acids. V shed 8 bases, J shed 1 base, and the junction held 21 bases outside the gene matches. Germline V gene sequence: CDR1 WSHSY, CDR2 SAAADI. CDR3 in DNA: TGCGCCAGCGGTTTTCCGGGAAAGATACGGGACAGGCCCCAAGAGACCCAGTACTTC. The encoded protein is CASGFPGKIRDRPQETQYF.

The V gene is TRBV7-2, the J gene TRBJ1-2; unclear D gene. The CDR3 loop spans 14 amino acids. V shed 3 bases and J shed 6 bases, with 14 bases lying between them. The germline gives CDR1 SGHTA, CDR2 FQGNSA. The CDR3 sequence: CASSFTLLVNGYTF. The CDR3 DNA follows: TGTGCCAGCAGCTTCACTCTTTTGGTTAATGGCTACACCTTC.

This chain joins TRBV6-5 and TRBJ2-2; D may be TRBD1 (5 bases). Germline V gene sequence: CDR1 MNHEY, CDR2 SVGAGI. This CDR3 contains 14 residues. The germline V and J ends were trimmed by 6 bases and 1 base, with 9 bases remaining between them. The CDR3 DNA reads TGTGCCAGCAGGGGCACAGGGAACACCGGGGAGCTGTTTTTT. Its translation: CASRGTGNTGELFF.

This clone came up once. This chain joins TRBV5-5 and TRBJ2-7, with a weak D call TRBD1 (6 bases). The CDR3 totals 17 residues. CDR1 is SGHKS and CDR2 is YYEKEE in the germline V gene (reference sequence). V lost 0 bases, J lost 2 bases, and 18 bases lay in between. For the CDR3, the DNA is TGTGCCAGCAGCTTGGGGGCAGGGGACACTTTAGCCTACGAGCAGTACTTC. This sequence encodes CASSLGAGDTLAYEQYF.

This clone was seen a handful of times. V usage is TRBV21-1 and J usage is TRBJ1-2; the table gives TRBD1 as D, unverified against the DNA. TRBV21-1 represents a pseudogene. The CDR3 runs to 21 residues. CDR3 protein: CASSTEPIRQEPNSNNYGYTF. As DNA, the CDR3 is TGTGCCAGCAGCACCGAACCGATAAGGCAGGAACCCAATTCCAATAACTATGGCTACACCTTC.

The rearrangement links TRBV7-8 to TRBJ2-5, with 11 bases fitting TRBD2. The length of the CDR3 is 16 residues. Germline values: CDR1 SGHVS, CDR2 FQNEAQ. With 3 bases clipped from V and 7 bases from J, the junction kept 10 bases outside the gene matches. In DNA, the CDR3 is TGTGCCAGCAGCTTCCGGACTAGCGGGTCCCCAGGGACCCAGTACTTC. This gives the protein CASSFRTSGSPGTQYF.

J is TRBJ2-7 and V is TRBV6-5; 8 bases fit TRBD1. After removal of 6 bases from V and 6 bases from J, the junction contained 10 bases not matched to a gene. The CDR3 loop spans 14 amino acids. CDR1 is MNHEY, CDR2 SVGAGI, per germline. CDR3 bases: TGTGCCAGCAGGCCTTGGCAGGGGGCGTCCGAGCAGTACTTC. This translates into CASRPWQGASEQYF.

The chain combines TRBV7-8 with TRBJ1-5; 9 bases are a match to TRBD1. The CDR3 totals 17 residues. The V gene's germline CDR1 is SGHVS and CDR2 FQNEAQ. V trimming: 3 bases; J trimming: 4 bases; junction bases outside the gene matches: 10. For the CDR3, the DNA is TGTGCCAGCAGCTTTTACGAACAGGGGGCGCATAATCAGCCCCAGCATTTT. Its translation: CASSFYEQGAHNQPQHF.

In nucleotides, the CDR3 is TGTGCCAGCAGCCAAGCGGGACAACAATACGAGCAGTACTTC. Protein sequence: CASSQAGQQYEQYF. The genes are TRBV14 and TRBJ2-7, with D tentatively TRBD1 (6 bases). V lost 1 base, J lost 4 bases, and 11 bases lay in between. The V gene's germline CDR1 is SGHDN and CDR2 FVKESK. The CDR3 extends over 14 amino acids.

The gene calls are TRBV6-2 or TRBV6-3 and TRBJ1-1, with 7 bases identical to TRBD1. The trim removed 6 bases at V and 0 bases at J, leaving 22 bases unmatched. Germline V lookup: CDR1 MNHEY, CDR2 SVGEGT. The CDR3 is 20 residues long. Here the CDR3 DNA reads TGTGCCAGCAGCCCAATACCCAGGGGGGCCGCAGCCCCCATGAACACTGAAGCTTTCTTT. This encodes CASSPIPRGAAAPMNTEAFF.